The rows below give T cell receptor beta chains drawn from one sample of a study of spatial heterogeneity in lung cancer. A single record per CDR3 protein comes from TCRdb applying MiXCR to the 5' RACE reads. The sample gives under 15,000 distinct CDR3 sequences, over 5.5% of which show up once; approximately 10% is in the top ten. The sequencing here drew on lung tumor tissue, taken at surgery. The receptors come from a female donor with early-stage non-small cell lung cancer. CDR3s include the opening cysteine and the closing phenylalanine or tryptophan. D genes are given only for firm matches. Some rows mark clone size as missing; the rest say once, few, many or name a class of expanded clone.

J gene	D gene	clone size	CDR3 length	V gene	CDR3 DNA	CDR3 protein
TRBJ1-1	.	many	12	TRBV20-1	TGCAGTGCTAGAGCTCCGGGAGATGAAGCTTTCTTT	CSARAPGDEAFF
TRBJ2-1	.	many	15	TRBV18	TGTGCCAGCTCCCCAGAGGGGGGGCTTTACAATGAGCAGTTCTTC	CASSPEGGLYNEQFF
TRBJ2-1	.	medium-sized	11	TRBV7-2	TGTGCCAGCAGCCATATGAATGAGCAGTTCTTC	CASSHMNEQFF
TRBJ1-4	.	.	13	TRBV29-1	TGCAGCGTTTCCCCGGGCTTAAATGAAAAACTGTTTTTT	CSVSPGLNEKLFF
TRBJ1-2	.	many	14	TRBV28	TGTGCCAGCATAGACTGGGGAGCTGACTATGGCTACACCTTC	CASIDWGADYGYTF
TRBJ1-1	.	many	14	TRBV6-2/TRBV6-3	TGTGCCAGCACCCGAGGGACACTTTGGACTGAAGCTTTCTTT	CASTRGTLWTEAFF
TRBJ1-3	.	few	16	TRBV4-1	TGCGCCAGCAGCCTCCGACAGGCCACTACCCGAAACACCATATATTTT	CASSLRQATTRNTIYF
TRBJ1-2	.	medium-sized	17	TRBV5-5	TGTGCCAGCAGCTTCAGGGAACGCTCCCGCTCTAACTATGGCTACACCTTC	CASSFRERSRSNYGYTF
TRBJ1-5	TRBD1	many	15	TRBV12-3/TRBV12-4	TGTGCCAGCAGCCTGGGACAGGGTGGCAATCAGCCCCAGCATTTT	CASSLGQGGNQPQHF
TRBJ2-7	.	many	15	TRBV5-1	TGCGCCAGCAGCTTGGTAGACGCTCACAGCACACTACAGTACTTC	CASSLVDAHSTLQYF
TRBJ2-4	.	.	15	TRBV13	TGTGCCAGCTCCTTGTGGGGTGGGGCCAAAAACATTCAGTACTTC	CASSLWGGAKNIQYF
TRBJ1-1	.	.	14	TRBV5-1	TGCGCCAGCAGCTTAAGGGCGATGAACACTGAAGCTTTCTTT	CASSLRAMNTEAFF
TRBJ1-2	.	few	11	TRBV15	TGTGCCACCAGCAATCGCTTTGGCTACACCTTC	CATSNRFGYTF
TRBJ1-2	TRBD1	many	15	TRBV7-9	TGTGCCAGCAGCTTAACCCGGACAGGGGGGTATGGCTACACCTTC	CASSLTRTGGYGYTF
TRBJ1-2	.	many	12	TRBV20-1	TGCAGTGCTAGACTTGGGAGCTATGGCTACACCTTC	CSARLGSYGYTF
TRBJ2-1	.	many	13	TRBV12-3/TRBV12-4	TGTGCCAGCAGTTTTGTGGGCCCAAATGAGCAGTTCTTC	CASSFVGPNEQFF
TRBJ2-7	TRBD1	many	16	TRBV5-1	TGCGCCAGCAGCTTGACTCCGGGACAGGGCGCCTACGAGCAGTACTTC	CASSLTPGQGAYEQYF
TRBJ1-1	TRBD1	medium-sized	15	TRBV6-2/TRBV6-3	TGTGCCAGCAGTTACTCGACACCCAGGGGGCCTGAAGCTTTCTTT	CASSYSTPRGPEAFF
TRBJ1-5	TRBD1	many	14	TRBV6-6	TGTGCCAGCAGACAGGGGACCTCCAATCAGCCCCAGCATTTT	CASRQGTSNQPQHF
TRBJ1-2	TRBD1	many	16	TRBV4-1	TGCGCCAGCAGCGAGCACAGGGGGCGGTCCATCTATGGCTACACCTTC	CASSEHRGRSIYGYTF
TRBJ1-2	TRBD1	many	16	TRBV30	TGTGCCTGGAGTGTACAGACAGGGGCATATAACTATGGCTACACCTTC	CAWSVQTGAYNYGYTF
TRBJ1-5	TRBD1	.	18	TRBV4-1	TGCGCCAGCAGCCAAGTCATTGGGACAGCATATAGCAATCAGCCCCAGCATTTT	CASSQVIGTAYSNQPQHF
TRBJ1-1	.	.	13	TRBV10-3	TGTGCCTTCCGCAGGGAAGGAGGCACTGAAGCTTTCTTT	CAFRREGGTEAFF
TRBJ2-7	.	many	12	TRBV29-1	TGCAGCGTTATGGGGGTAGGCACGAAGCAGTACTTC	CSVMGVGTKQYF
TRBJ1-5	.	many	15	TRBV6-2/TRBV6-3	TGTGCCAGCAGTCCGTCCAGGATTCGCAATCAGCCCCAGCATTTT	CASSPSRIRNQPQHF
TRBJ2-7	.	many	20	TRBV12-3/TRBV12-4	TGTGCCAGCAGTACCCGGTTGGCCGTGACCGGGACCGAACCTTCCTACGAGCAGTACTTC	CASSTRLAVTGTEPSYEQYF
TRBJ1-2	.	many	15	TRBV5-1	TGCGCCAGCAGCTCGGGGCCAGTTTTTCTCTATGGCTACACCTTC	CASSSGPVFLYGYTF
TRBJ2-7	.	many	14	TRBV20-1	TGCAGTGCTAGAAGGGAGGACAGGACCTCCGAGCAGTACTTC	CSARREDRTSEQYF
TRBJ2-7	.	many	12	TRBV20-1	TGCAGTGCTATGGGCAGAACCTACGAGCAGTACTTC	CSAMGRTYEQYF
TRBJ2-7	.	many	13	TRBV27	TGTGCCAGCAGTCGACAGCTCGGGTACGAGCAGTACTTC	CASSRQLGYEQYF
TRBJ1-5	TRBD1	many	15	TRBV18	TGTGCCAGCTCACCAAGACAGGGCGGTAATCAGCCCCAGCATTTT	CASSPRQGGNQPQHF
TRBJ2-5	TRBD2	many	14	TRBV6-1	TGTGCCAGCAGAACAGGACTAGCGGCAGAGACCCAGTACTTC	CASRTGLAAETQYF
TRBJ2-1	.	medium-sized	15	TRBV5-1	TGCGCCAGCAGCTTGGCGCAAGGATGGGGCAATGAGCAGTTCTTC	CASSLAQGWGNEQFF
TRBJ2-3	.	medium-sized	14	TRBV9	TGTGCCAGCAGCGTAGTGGGGGGCACAGATACGCAGTATTTT	CASSVVGGTDTQYF
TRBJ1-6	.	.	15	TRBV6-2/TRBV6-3	TGTGCCAGCAGAGTTACAAAGACATACGGATCACCCCTCCACTTT	CASRVTKTYGSPLHF
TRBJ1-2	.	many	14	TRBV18	TGTGCCAGCTCACCAGTTGACAGCGCCTATGGCTACACCTTC	CASSPVDSAYGYTF
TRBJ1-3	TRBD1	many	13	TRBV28	TGTGCCAGCAGGAGGACAGGGGCGTACACCATATATTTT	CASRRTGAYTIYF
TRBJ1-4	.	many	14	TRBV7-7	TGTGCCAGCAGCCGTTTGGGGACGAATGAAAAACTGTTTTTT	CASSRLGTNEKLFF
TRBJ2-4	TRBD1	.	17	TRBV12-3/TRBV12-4	TGTGCCAGCAGTTTAAGGACAGGGATACTAGCCAAAAACATTCAGTACTTC	CASSLRTGILAKNIQYF
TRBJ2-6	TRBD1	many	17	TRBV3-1	TGTGCCAGCAGCCTCGGACAGGGGCGCTCTGGGGCCAACGTCCTGACTTTC	CASSLGQGRSGANVLTF
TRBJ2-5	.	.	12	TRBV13	TGTGCCAGCAGCCCGCCAGGGCAGCCCCAGTACTTC	CASSPPGQPQYF